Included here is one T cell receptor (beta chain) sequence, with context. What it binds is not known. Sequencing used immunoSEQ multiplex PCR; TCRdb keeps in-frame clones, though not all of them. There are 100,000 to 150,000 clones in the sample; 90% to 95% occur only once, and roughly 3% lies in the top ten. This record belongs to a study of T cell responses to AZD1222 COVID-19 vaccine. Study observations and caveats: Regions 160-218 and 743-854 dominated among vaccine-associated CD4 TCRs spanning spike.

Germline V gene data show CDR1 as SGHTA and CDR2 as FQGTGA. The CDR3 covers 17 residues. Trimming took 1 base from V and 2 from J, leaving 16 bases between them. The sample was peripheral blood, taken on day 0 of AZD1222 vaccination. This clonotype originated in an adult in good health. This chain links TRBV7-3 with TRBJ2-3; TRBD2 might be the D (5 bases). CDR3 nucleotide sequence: TGTGCCAGCAGCTTAATGTCTCCCGGACTTCCCACAGATACGCAGTATTTT. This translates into CASSLMSPGLPTDTQYF.